These T cell receptor beta chains were read from a single sample in a study of blood T cell repertoires in COVID-19. The table came from immunoSEQ multiplex PCR; TCRdb's copy has only in-frame clones and leaves some out. The sample yields approximately 340,000 clones, approximately 89% seen once. Sequencing used PBMCs or T cells enriched from blood (not recorded which). The source of these receptors is a woman aged 40 to 49 who had been exposed to COVID-19. The CDR3 runs from the conserved cysteine through the conserved F or W. D genes are given only for firm matches. Rows may omit the clone size; those that give it use once, few, many or a size class.

v_gene	len	abundance	d_gene	j_gene	CDR3nt	CDR3aa
TRBV14	15	NA	TRBD1	TRBJ2-3	TGTGCCAGCAGCCAAGATCGGCAGGGGGCGAAGACGCAGTATTTT	CASSQDRQGAKTQYF
TRBV4-3	17	NA	NA	TRBJ1-3	TGCGCCAGCAGCCAAGATATTACAGGCCCCATCGGAAACACCATATATTTT	CASSQDITGPIGNTIYF
TRBV21-1	17	once	NA	TRBJ1-2	TGTGCCACCTTTTATTTACGGGGGGGCCCCCCTAACTATGGCTACACCTTC	CATFYLRGGPPNYGYTF
TRBV3-1/TRBV3-2	13	NA	TRBD2	TRBJ2-3	TGTGCCAGCAGCCAATTGGTGGGGACTAGAGGGTATTTT	CASSQLVGTRGYF
TRBV14	16	NA	TRBD2	TRBJ2-7	TGTGCCAGCAGCCCGGGACTAGCGGTTAGCTCCTACGAGCAGTACTTC	CASSPGLAVSSYEQYF
TRBV6-5	13	NA	TRBD1	TRBJ1-2	TGTGCCAGCAGTTCCGGACAGGGGAATGGCTACACCTTC	CASSSGQGNGYTF
TRBV29-1	14	NA	NA	TRBJ2-2	TGCAGCGTCGTTAACAGGGTTAACACCGGGGAGCTGTTTTTT	CSVVNRVNTGELFF
TRBV6-2/TRBV6-3	19	NA	TRBD1	TRBJ1-1	TGTGCCAGCAGTTATTACTTTCCGGGACAGGGAGTTGGTGGCACTGAAGCTTTCTTT	CASSYYFPGQGVGGTEAFF
TRBV7-3	15	NA	TRBD1	TRBJ2-2	TGTGCCAGCAGCTTAAGACAGGGGGACACCGGGGAGCTGTTTTTT	CASSLRQGDTGELFF
TRBV5-5	18	NA	TRBD2	TRBJ2-2	TGTGCCAGCAGCTTGAGGCTAGCGGGGGGGCGTTTCCCCGGGGAGCTGTTTTTT	CASSLRLAGGRFPGELFF
TRBV27	15	NA	NA	TRBJ1-1	TGTGCCAGCAGTCCGAGACCGGGGACTAAACTTGAAGCTTTCTTT	CASSPRPGTKLEAFF
TRBV30	16	NA	TRBD2	TRBJ2-2	TGTGCCTGGACTGAAACTAGCGGGACGTACACCGGGGAGCTGTTTTTT	CAWTETSGTYTGELFF
TRBV27	13	NA	NA	TRBJ1-6	TGTGCCAGCGGGAAGGGGGGGGTTTCACCCCTCCACTTT	CASGKGGVSPLHF
TRBV11-2	14	NA	NA	TRBJ1-2	TGTGCCAGCAGCGTTTCGACTCGGGGGGCTGGCTACACCTTC	CASSVSTRGAGYTF
TRBV3-1/TRBV3-2	18	NA	TRBD1	TRBJ1-4	TGTGCCAGCAGCCTAGCGACAGGGGGCGCAGGGTTTAATGAAAAACTGTTTTTT	CASSLATGGAGFNEKLFF
TRBV7-9	13	NA	NA	TRBJ1-5	TGTGCCAGCAGCTTAGCCGGAGGTCAGCCCCAGCATTTT	CASSLAGGQPQHF
TRBV18	14	NA	NA	TRBJ2-5	TGTGCCAGCTCTCTACAGGGACCTCAAGAGACCCAGTACTTC	CASSLQGPQETQYF
TRBV18	12	few	TRBD1	TRBJ2-7	TGTGCCAGCTCACAGGACAGGGGCGAGCAGTACTTC	CASSQDRGEQYF
TRBV11-3	14	NA	NA	TRBJ1-6	TGTGCCAGCAGCTTAGCACGGTCTAATTCACCCCTCCACTTT	CASSLARSNSPLHF
TRBV11-3	15	NA	NA	TRBJ1-1	TGTGCCAGCAGCTTGGAGGGGACTGGGACCACTGAAGCTTTCTTT	CASSLEGTGTTEAFF
TRBV27	15	NA	TRBD2	TRBJ2-3	TGTGCCAGCAGCTTAAGGGGACTAGATAGGGATACGCAGTATTTT	CASSLRGLDRDTQYF
TRBV2	12	NA	NA	TRBJ1-2	TGTGCCAGCAAAAGACAGAACTATGGCTACACCTTC	CASKRQNYGYTF
TRBV10-3	15	NA	TRBD2	TRBJ2-1	TGTGCCATCTCAGGGCTAGCGGGGGGGTCCAATGAGCAGTTCTTC	CAISGLAGGSNEQFF
TRBV19	18	NA	NA	TRBJ1-2	TGTGCCAGTAGTATTTGGGAGACCCGCTATGAAACCTCGTATGGCTACACCTTC	CASSIWETRYETSYGYTF
TRBV24-1	15	NA	NA	TRBJ2-3	TGTGCCACCAGTGGAGGTAGGGGCAACACAGATACGCAGTATTTT	CATSGGRGNTDTQYF
TRBV7-2	12	NA	NA	TRBJ1-1	TGTGCCAGCAGCTTATCGGGCACTGAAGCTTTCTTT	CASSLSGTEAFF
TRBV29-1	15	once	NA	TRBJ2-2	TGCAGCGTCATAGGGGGAGGGGGTAACACCGGGGAGCTGTTTTTT	CSVIGGGGNTGELFF
TRBV4-3	17	NA	NA	TRBJ2-1	TGCGCCAGCAGCCAAGATGGTAAAGGGAGCTCCTACAATGAGCAGTTCTTC	CASSQDGKGSSYNEQFF
TRBV5-5	14	NA	NA	TRBJ2-2	TGTGCCAGCAGCCCGGTTGGGGGGACCGGGGAGCTGTTTTTT	CASSPVGGTGELFF
TRBV7-7	13	once	NA	TRBJ1-6	TGTGCTAGCAGCCGGGACACAGTTTCACCCCTCCACTTT	CASSRDTVSPLHF
TRBV18	16	NA	NA	TRBJ1-2	TGTGCCAGCTCAGCCAGGGGAGAAGGCCGAGGAGAAGGCTACACCTTC	CASSARGEGRGEGYTF
TRBV9	16	NA	NA	TRBJ2-7	TGTGCCAGCAGCGCCGGGGGCCTCGCGGGGGTAGGTGAGCAGTACTTC	CASSAGGLAGVGEQYF
TRBV6-5	14	NA	NA	TRBJ2-7	TGTGCCAGCAAAGGCACAGGGATCTCCTACGAGCAGTACTTC	CASKGTGISYEQYF
TRBV24-1	15	NA	TRBD2	TRBJ2-1	TGTGCCACCAGTGATCCCAGCGGGAGGGCAGATGAGCAGTTCTTC	CATSDPSGRADEQFF
TRBV27	17	NA	TRBD1	TRBJ1-2	TGTGCCAGCAGTTTATTTGGCCCGATGGGGACAGGCTATGGCTACACCTTC	CASSLFGPMGTGYGYTF
TRBV19	12	NA	NA	TRBJ1-2	TGTGCCAGTAGTATGCGGGGGGTTGGCTACACCTTC	CASSMRGVGYTF
TRBV5-1	14	NA	NA	TRBJ2-5	TGCGCCAGCAGCTTGCTTAGGAGGGAAGAGACCCAGTACTTC	CASSLLRREETQYF
TRBV5-4	14	once	TRBD1	TRBJ1-1	TGTGCCAGCAGCCACACCACAGGGGGCCCAGAAGCTTTCTTT	CASSHTTGGPEAFF
TRBV6-6	12	NA	NA	TRBJ1-2	TGTGCCAGCAGCCATGACAGCTATGGCTACACCTTC	CASSHDSYGYTF
TRBV7-2	14	NA	NA	TRBJ2-5	TGTGCCAGCAGCTGGGGACATGGACAAGAGACCCAGTACTTC	CASSWGHGQETQYF
TRBV2	13	NA	NA	TRBJ1-1	TGTGCCTCCGAGCACCTTAAGAACACTGAAGCTTTCTTT	CASEHLKNTEAFF
TRBV4-1	17	NA	TRBD2	TRBJ2-2	TGCGCCAGCAGCCAAGATAGGCTAGCGGGAGTAGTCGGGGAGCTGTTTTTT	CASSQDRLAGVVGELFF
TRBV7-9	15	NA	NA	TRBJ1-1	TGTGCCAGCAGCTTGGACAGCCTAAAAAATTCTGAAGCTTTCTTT	CASSLDSLKNSEAFF
TRBV5-8	16	NA	NA	TRBJ1-1	TGTGCCAGCAGCTTGGTAGGGGCAGCTATGAACACTGAAGCTTTCTTT	CASSLVGAAMNTEAFF
TRBV7-2	16	NA	NA	TRBJ2-3	TGTGCCAGCAGCTTTCTTCGCCTAGTACAATTGGATACGCAGTATTTT	CASSFLRLVQLDTQYF
TRBV6-5	15	NA	NA	TRBJ1-5	TGTGCCAGCAGCCCGAACACAGACAGGAATCAGCCCCAGCATTTT	CASSPNTDRNQPQHF
TRBV19	14	NA	NA	TRBJ1-6	TGTGCCAGTAGTCTACAGGGTTATAATTCACCCCTCCACTTT	CASSLQGYNSPLHF